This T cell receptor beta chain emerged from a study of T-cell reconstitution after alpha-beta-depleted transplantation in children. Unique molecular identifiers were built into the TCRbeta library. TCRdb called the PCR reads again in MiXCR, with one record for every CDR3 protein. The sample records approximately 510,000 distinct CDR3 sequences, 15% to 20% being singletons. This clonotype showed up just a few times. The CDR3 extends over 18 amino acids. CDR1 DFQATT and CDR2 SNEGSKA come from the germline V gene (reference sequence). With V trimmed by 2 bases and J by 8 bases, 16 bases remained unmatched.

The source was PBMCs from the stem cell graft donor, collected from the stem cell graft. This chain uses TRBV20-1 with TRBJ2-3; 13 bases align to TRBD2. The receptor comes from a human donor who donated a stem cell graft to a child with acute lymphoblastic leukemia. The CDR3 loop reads CSARPPLGTSGIKGTQYF. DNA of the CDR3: TGCAGTGCTAGACCGCCCCTCGGGACTAGCGGGATAAAGGGTACGCAGTATTTT.